This TCR beta chain was profiled in a study of blood T cell repertoires in COVID-19. As for the study in general: From the United States, Italy and Spain came samples of acute and convalescent COVID-19. PBMCs, B-cell-depleted T cells, or T cells provided the cDNA or gDNA that made up the material.

Original processing notes: Reference gene primer amplification in the assay estimated nucleated cell counts. Profiling relied on immunoSEQ multiplex PCR, and the TCRdb table lists in-frame clones only, not all of them. V and J calls and clone size are copied from that table; D and trimming were computed from the DNA. The sample consists of roughly 53,000 clones, more than 75% of them appearing once. Germline CDR1 ENHRY, CDR2 SYGVKD. V lost 9 bases and J lost 1; bases outside the gene matches: 4. The CDR3 consists of 13 residues. The gene calls are TRBV10-3 and TRBJ2-3; 7 bases are shared with TRBD2. The origin of this receptor is a middle-aged man with active or convalescent COVID-19. Specimen: peripheral blood. CDR3 protein: CAMKRGGTDTQYF. The CDR3, as DNA: TGTGCCATGAAACGGGGGGGCACAGATACGCAGTATTTT.